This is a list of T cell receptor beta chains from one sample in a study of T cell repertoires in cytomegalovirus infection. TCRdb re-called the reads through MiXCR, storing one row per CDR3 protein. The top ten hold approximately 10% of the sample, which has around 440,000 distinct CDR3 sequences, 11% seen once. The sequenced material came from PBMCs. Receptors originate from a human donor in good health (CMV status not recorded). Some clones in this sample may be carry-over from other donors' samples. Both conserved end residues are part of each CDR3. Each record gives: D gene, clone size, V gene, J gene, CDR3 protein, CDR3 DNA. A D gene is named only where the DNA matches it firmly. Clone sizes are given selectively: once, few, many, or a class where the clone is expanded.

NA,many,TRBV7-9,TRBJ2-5,CASRGYGETQYF,TGTGCCAGCAGAGGGTACGGCGAGACCCAGTACTTC
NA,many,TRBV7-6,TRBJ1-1,CASSPRIGVNTEAFF,TGTGCCAGCAGTCCCCGTATCGGAGTGAACACTGAAGCTTTCTTT
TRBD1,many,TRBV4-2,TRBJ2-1,CASSQEEGTGGKDEQFF,TGTGCCAGCAGCCAAGAGGAAGGGACAGGGGGCAAGGATGAGCAGTTCTTC
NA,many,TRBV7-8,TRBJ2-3,CASSRRGPDTQYF,TGTGCCAGCAGCCGTAGGGGCCCAGATACGCAGTATTTT
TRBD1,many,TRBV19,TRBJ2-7,CASMGQDPYEQYF,TGTGCCAGCATGGGACAGGATCCCTACGAGCAGTACTTC
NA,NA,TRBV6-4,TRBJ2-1,CASTLSPGLGNEQFF,TGTGCCAGCACCCTGTCTCCGGGACTTGGAAATGAGCAGTTCTTC
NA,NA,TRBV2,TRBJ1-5,CASRGGGTSNQPQHF,TGTGCCAGCAGGGGCGGTGGAACCAGCAATCAGCCCCAGCATTTT
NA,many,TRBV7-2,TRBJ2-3,CASSLWGTDTQYF,TGTGCCAGCAGCTTATGGGGGACAGATACGCAGTATTTT
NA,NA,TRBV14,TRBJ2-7,CASSQDGRGYEQYF,TGTGCCAGCAGCCAAGATGGCAGGGGCTACGAGCAGTACTTC
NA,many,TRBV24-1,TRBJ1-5,CATSEDGRNQPQHF,TGTGCCACCAGTGAGGATGGGAGGAATCAGCCCCAGCATTTT
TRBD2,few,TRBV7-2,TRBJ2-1,CASSTGLAGGSGEQFF,TGTGCCAGCAGCACAGGGCTCGCGGGAGGTTCAGGGGAGCAGTTCTTC
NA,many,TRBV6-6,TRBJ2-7,CASSPGSSPPYEQYF,TGTGCCAGCAGCCCCGGGAGCTCTCCCCCCTACGAGCAGTACTTC
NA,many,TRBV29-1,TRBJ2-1,CSVATEYNEQFF,TGCAGCGTTGCGACAGAGTACAATGAGCAGTTCTTC
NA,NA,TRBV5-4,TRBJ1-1,CASSLTGHELPWDTEAFF,TGTGCCAGCAGCTTGACGGGACACGAACTCCCTTGGGACACTGAAGCTTTCTTT
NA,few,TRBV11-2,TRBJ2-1,CASSLVDWNEQFF,TGTGCCAGCAGCTTAGTGGACTGGAATGAGCAGTTCTTC
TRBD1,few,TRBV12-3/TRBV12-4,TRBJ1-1,CASSPGDRGAEAFF,TGTGCCAGCAGTCCAGGGGACAGGGGTGCTGAAGCTTTCTTT
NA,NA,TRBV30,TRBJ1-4,CAWSVVEKLFF,TGTGCCTGGAGTGTTGTCGAAAAACTGTTTTTT
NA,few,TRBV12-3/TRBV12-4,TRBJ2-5,CASSIKKWGAEGQYF,TGTGCCAGCAGTATAAAGAAGTGGGGGGCTGAGGGCCAGTACTTC
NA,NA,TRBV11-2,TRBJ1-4,CGSSSNRVVGKLFF,TGTGGCAGCAGCTCGAACAGGGTAGTTGGAAAACTGTTTTTT
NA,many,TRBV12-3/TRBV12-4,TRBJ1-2,CASSLVEYGYTF,TGTGCCAGCAGTTTAGTAGAGTATGGCTACACCTTC
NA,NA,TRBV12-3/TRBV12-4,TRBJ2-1,CASLNQRSGAYNEQFF,TGTGCCAGCCTTAATCAGCGGAGTGGCGCCTACAATGAGCAGTTCTTC
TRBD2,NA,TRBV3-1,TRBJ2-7,CASSPAGGGAYEQYF,TGTGCCAGCAGCCCTGCTGGCGGGGGGGCCTACGAGCAGTACTTC
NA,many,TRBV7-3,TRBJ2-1,CASSPKGPINSYNEQFF,TGTGCCAGCAGCCCAAAGGGGCCGATTAACTCCTACAATGAGCAGTTCTTC
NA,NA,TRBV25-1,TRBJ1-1,CASSEGQTNTEAFF,TGTGCCAGCAGTGAAGGACAGACGAACACTGAAGCTTTCTTT
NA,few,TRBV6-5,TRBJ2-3,CASSYSSGGRDTQYF,TGTGCCAGCAGTTACTCATCCGGGGGGCGGGATACGCAGTATTTT
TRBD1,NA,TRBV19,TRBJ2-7,CASSIRDRTHEQYF,TGTGCCAGTAGTATCCGGGACAGGACCCACGAGCAGTACTTC
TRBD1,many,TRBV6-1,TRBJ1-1,CASSPNPGQGEAFF,TGTGCCAGCAGTCCTAACCCCGGACAGGGTGAAGCTTTCTTT
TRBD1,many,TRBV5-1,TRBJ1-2,CASSLVTGASDYGYTF,TGCGCCAGCAGCTTGGTAACAGGGGCTTCGGACTATGGCTACACCTTC
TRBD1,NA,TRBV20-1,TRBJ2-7,CSAKDRGSYEQYF,TGCAGTGCCAAGGACAGGGGGTCGTACGAGCAGTACTTC
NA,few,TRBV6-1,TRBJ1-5,CASNRQGNQPQHF,TGTGCCAGCAACAGACAGGGCAATCAGCCCCAGCATTTT
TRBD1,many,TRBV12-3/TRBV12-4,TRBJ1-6,CASRNQGLQGARSPLHF,TGTGCCAGCAGGAATCAGGGTCTACAGGGGGCTCGATCACCCCTCCACTTT
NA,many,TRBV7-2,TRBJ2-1,CASSFKVLGGALSYNEQFF,TGTGCCAGCAGCTTTAAGGTTTTGGGGGGAGCGCTCTCATACAATGAGCAGTTCTTC
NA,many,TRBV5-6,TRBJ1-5,CASSFGTANQPQHF,TGTGCCAGCAGCTTCGGGACTGCGAATCAGCCCCAGCATTTT